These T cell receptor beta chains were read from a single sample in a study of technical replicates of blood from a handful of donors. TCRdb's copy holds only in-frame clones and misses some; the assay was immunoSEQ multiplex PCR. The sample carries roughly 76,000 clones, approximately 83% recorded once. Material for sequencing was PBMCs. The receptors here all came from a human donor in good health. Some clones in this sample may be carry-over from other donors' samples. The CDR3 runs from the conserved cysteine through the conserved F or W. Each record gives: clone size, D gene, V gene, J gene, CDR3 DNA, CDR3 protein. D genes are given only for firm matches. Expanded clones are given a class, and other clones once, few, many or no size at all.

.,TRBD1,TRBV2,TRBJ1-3,TGTGCCAGCAAGACAGGGACTGGAAACACCATATATTTT,CASKTGTGNTIYF
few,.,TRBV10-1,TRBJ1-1,TGCGCCAGCCATGAAGCTTTCTTT,CASHEAFF
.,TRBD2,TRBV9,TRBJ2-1,TGTGCCAGCAGCGTAGAGGTTCGCGGGAGTAATGAGCAGTTCTTC,CASSVEVRGSNEQFF
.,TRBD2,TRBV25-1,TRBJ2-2,TGTGCCAGCAGTCCCAGCGGGAGGGCTAATACCGGGGAGCTGTTTTTT,CASSPSGRANTGELFF
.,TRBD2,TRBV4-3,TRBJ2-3,TGCGCCAGCAGCCGGGGGACTAGCGGGAGTGCAGATACGCAGTATTTT,CASSRGTSGSADTQYF
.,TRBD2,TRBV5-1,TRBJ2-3,TGCGCCAGCAGCTTGGGGACTAGCGGGAGTGCAGATACGCAGTATTTT,CASSLGTSGSADTQYF
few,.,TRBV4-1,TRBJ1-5,TGCGCCAGCAGCCCTGGACATCTTCAGTCCCAGCATTTT,CASSPGHLQSQHF
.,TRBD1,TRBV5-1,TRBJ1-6,TGCGCCAGCAGCTTTTCGGGACAGGAATATTCACCCCTCCACTTT,CASSFSGQEYSPLHF
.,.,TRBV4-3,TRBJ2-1,TGCGCCAGCAGCCACGGGACTGCGAAGGATGAGCAGTTCTTC,CASSHGTAKDEQFF
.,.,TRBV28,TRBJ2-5,TGTGCCAGCAGACAGGGAACAAGACAAGAGACCCAGTACTTC,CASRQGTRQETQYF
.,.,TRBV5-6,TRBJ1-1,TGTGCCAGCAGCTTGAATCCTTGGTCGACAGTGAACACTGAAGCTTTCTTT,CASSLNPWSTVNTEAFF
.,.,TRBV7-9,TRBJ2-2,TGTGCCAGCAGCTTAGGAGGCGGGCTAAGGTCCACCGGGGAGCTGTTTTTT,CASSLGGGLRSTGELFF
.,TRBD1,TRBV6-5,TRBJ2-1,TGTGCCAGCAGAATACAGGGGGCACACAATGAGCAGTTCTTC,CASRIQGAHNEQFF
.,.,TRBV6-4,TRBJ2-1,TGTGCCAGCAGTGACTCGGCAGGATTCGCTGAGCAGTTCTTC,CASSDSAGFAEQFF
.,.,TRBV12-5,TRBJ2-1,TGTGCTAGTGGTTTGGTACGTCCAGGCTTCACCTACAATGAGCAGTTCTTC,CASGLVRPGFTYNEQFF
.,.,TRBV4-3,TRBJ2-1,TGCGCCAGCCGGCGCGGGAATGAGCAGTTCTTC,CASRRGNEQFF
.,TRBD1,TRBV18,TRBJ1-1,TGTGCCAGCTCACCACAGACAGGGGGCCACACTGAAGCTTTCTTT,CASSPQTGGHTEAFF
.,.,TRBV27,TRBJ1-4,TGTGCCAGCAGTCCAAAAAGGTATAGAGGAGAAAAACTGTTTTTT,CASSPKRYRGEKLFF
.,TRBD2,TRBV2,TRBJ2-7,TGTGCCAGCAGGGCCGCTAGCGGGAGTTACGAGCAGTACTTC,CASRAASGSYEQYF
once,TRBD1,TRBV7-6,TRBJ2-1,TGTGCCAGCAGCTTACGACAGGGGGATACCTACAATGAGCAGTTCTTC,CASSLRQGDTYNEQFF
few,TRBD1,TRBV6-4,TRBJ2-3,TGTGCCAGCAGTGACGGGACAGGGGGCGCAGATACGCAGTATTTT,CASSDGTGGADTQYF
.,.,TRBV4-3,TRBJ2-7,TGCGCCAGCAGCCAAGGGGGAGAGGAAGCCTACGAGCAGTACTTC,CASSQGGEEAYEQYF
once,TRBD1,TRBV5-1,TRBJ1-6,TGCGCCAGCAGCCACCGGAGGACAGGGGACGCAGTAGAAAGATCACCCCTCCACTTT,CASSHRRTGDAVERSPLHF
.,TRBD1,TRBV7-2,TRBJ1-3,TGTGCCAGCAGCATTTTGACAGGGACTTCAGGAAACACCATATATTTT,CASSILTGTSGNTIYF
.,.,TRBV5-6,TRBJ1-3,TGTGCCAGCAGCTCGGTCGGGTCTGGAAACACCATATATTTT,CASSSVGSGNTIYF
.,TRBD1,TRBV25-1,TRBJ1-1,TGTGCCAGCTTAAAGACAGGGGGCACTGAAGCTTTCTTT,CASLKTGGTEAFF
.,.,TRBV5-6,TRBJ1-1,TGTGCCAGCAGCTACTGGGGGGGGGAGGCTTTCTTT,CASSYWGGEAFF
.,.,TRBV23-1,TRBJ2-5,TGCGCCAGCAGTCAACCGACAGTCCAAGAGACCCAGTACTTC,CASSQPTVQETQYF
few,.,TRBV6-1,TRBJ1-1,TGTGCCAGCAGTGATCCATTCAGGGTCGTGAACACTGAAGCTTTCTTT,CASSDPFRVVNTEAFF
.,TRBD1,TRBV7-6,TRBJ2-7,TGTGCCAGCAGCAGAACAGGGGGCATAGGCGAGCAGTACTTC,CASSRTGGIGEQYF
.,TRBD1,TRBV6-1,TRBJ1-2,TGTGCCAGCACTCCCGAGGGGGCCGGTGGCTACACCTTC,CASTPEGAGGYTF
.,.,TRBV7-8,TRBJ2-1,TGTGCCAGCAGCTGGGAAGACAGGCTTAGCTCCTACAATGAGCAGTTCTTC,CASSWEDRLSSYNEQFF
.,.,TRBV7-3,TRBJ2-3,TGTGCCAGCAGCTCGTTCTACACAGATACGCAGTATTTT,CASSSFYTDTQYF
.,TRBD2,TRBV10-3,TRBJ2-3,TGTGCCATCAGTACAGTAGCGGGAGGCACAGATACGCAGTATTTT,CAISTVAGGTDTQYF
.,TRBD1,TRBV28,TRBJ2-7,TGTGCCAGCAGTTTCCCCCAGGACAGGAGCTCCTACGAGCAGTACTTC,CASSFPQDRSSYEQYF
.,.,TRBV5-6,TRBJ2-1,TGTGCCAGCAGCTGGGGGGCGGGGGACTTTCGCTACAATGAGCAGTTCTTC,CASSWGAGDFRYNEQFF
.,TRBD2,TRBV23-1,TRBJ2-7,TGCGCCAGCAGTCAATTGTGGCTAGCGGGGTACTACGAGCAGTACTTC,CASSQLWLAGYYEQYF
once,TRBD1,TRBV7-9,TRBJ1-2,TGTGCCAGCAGCTTAACCGGGACAGGGTTTGGGGGCTACACCTTC,CASSLTGTGFGGYTF
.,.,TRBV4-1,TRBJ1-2,TGCGCCAGCAGCCAAGAGCGGTGGCAGACCTATGGCTACACCTTC,CASSQERWQTYGYTF
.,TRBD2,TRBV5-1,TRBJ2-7,TGCGCCAGCGCCGGGAGGCGCGAAGAGGAGCAGTACTTC,CASAGRREEEQYF
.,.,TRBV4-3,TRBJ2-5,TGCGCCAGCAGCCAAGAAGAAGGGGGACGGGAGACCCAGTACTTC,CASSQEEGGRETQYF